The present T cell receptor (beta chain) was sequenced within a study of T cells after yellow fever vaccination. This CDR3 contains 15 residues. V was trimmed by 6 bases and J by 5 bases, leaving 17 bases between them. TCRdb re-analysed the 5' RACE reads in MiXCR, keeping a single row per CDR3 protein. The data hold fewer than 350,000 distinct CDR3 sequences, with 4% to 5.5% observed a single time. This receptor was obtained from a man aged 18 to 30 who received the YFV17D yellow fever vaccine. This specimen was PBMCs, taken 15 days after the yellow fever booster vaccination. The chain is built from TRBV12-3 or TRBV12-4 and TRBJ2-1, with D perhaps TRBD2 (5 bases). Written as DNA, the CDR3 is TGTGCCAGCAGACCAGACTGGACTGGCCACAATGAGCAGTTCTTC. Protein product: CASRPDWTGHNEQFF.